This T cell receptor beta chain was documented in a study of blood T cell repertoires in COVID-19. Across the whole study: Collection of acute and convalescent COVID-19 samples took place in the United States, Italy and Spain.

Germline V gene sequence: CDR1 MNHEY, CDR2 SMNVEV (reference sequence). The CDR3 has 22 residues. V lost 5 bases to trimming and J lost 0 bases, with 29 bases between them. Per the original methods: Amplification of reference gene primers was used by the study to estimate nucleated cell counts. The method was immunoSEQ multiplex PCR; TCRdb's version includes in-frame clones alone and lacks a portion of them. V, J and clone size reflect that table, while D and trimming were determined from the DNA. The sample contains 100,000 to 150,000 clones, about 85% of which appear only once. This chain connects TRBV27 to TRBJ1-6, with unresolved D. Sequences were obtained from peripheral blood. The receptor was derived from an elderly man with active or convalescent COVID-19. CDR3 DNA sequence: TGTGCCAGCAGTGTAGGCCTCGGATTGGACGAGGGTGGGAGCTCCTATAATTCACCCCTCCACTTT. As protein: CASSVGLGLDEGGSSYNSPLHF.